This TCR beta chain is from a study of blood T cell repertoires in COVID-19. Per the authors' pipeline: Estimation of nucleated cell counts was performed using reference gene primer amplification. TCRdb's table, derived via immunoSEQ multiplex PCR, lists solely in-frame clones and lacks some. V and J calls and clone size are copied from that table; D and trimming were computed from the DNA. This sample has roughly 100,000 clones; around 88% occur once, and the top ten carry approximately 3.5%. Deletions cut 3 bases from V and 2 bases from J, with 8 bases between. CDR3 length: 13 residues. From germline, CDR1 is LGHDT and CDR2 YNNKEL (reference sequence).

The receptor's source is a human donor in a cohort sampled during active COVID-19. Sequencing was carried out using peripheral blood. This chain joins TRBV3-1 (or the pseudogene TRBV3-2) and TRBJ2-7, with D possibly TRBD1 on 5 matching bases. The CDR3 is CASSQTATYEQYF. CDR3 sequence (DNA): TGTGCCAGCAGCCAGACAGCCACCTACGAGCAGTACTTC.